This T cell receptor beta chain was identified during a study of blood T cell repertoires in COVID-19. Generated by immunoSEQ multiplex PCR, the TCRdb table keeps only in-frame clones and is missing some. The sample lists roughly 250,000 clones, about 88% occurring once. The TCR comes from a woman aged 40 to 50 who had recovered from COVID-19. Sequenced sample: peripheral blood.

The CDR3 loop is CASSDPGQGKGYTF. For the CDR3, the DNA is TGTGCCAGCAGTGATCCGGGACAGGGGAAAGGCTACACCTTC. The rearrangement uses TRBV6-2 or TRBV6-3 and TRBJ1-2; 10 bases match TRBD1. The junction had 8 bases not matched to a gene; V was cut back by 5 bases and J by 8 bases. This CDR3 spans 14 amino acids. The germline V gene encodes CDR1 MNHEY and CDR2 SVGEGT.